Listed here are 28 T cell receptor beta chains from one sample, sequenced in a study of T-cell reconstitution after alpha-beta-depleted transplantation in children listed by TCRdb under 2016. The library was made by PCR. The listed sequencing device is Illumina HiSeq 2500. TCR libraries were prepared with molecular barcoding, using unique molecular identifiers to normalize TCRbeta repertoire quantification. The public sequencing data were trimmed at Q25 with fastp and processed into clonotypes with MiXCR by TCRdb, which kept only in-frame beta chains. Every entry covers one CDR3 protein and lists the most common genes and DNA from its rows. The sample profile shows a few hundred thousand distinct CDR3 sequences; 25% to 30% of them were found once. The top ten clonotypes cover approximately 39% of the sample. Taken with the paper, the label for treatment or condition translates to: allogeneic hematopoietic cell transplantation with graft depleted of TCRalphabeta T cells and CD19 B cells.

This specimen consisted of PBMCs, obtained before TCRalphabeta/CD19-depleted stem cell transplant. These receptors were collected from a boy under three years old with Wiskott-Aldrich syndrome, due to receive a stem cell transplant.

This clonotype has only one observation. The chain combines TRBV6-1 with TRBJ2-5, with 7 bases identical to TRBD2. The germline V gene has CDR1 MNHNS and CDR2 SASEGT. After removal of 2 bases from V and 4 bases from J, the junction contained 1 base not matched to a gene. The CDR3 is 13 residues long. CDR3 amino acids: CASSEQRGETQYF. The DNA of the CDR3 is TGTGCCAGCAGTGAACAGCGGGGAGAGACCCAGTACTTC.

This chain joins TRBV28 and TRBJ2-7, with TRBD2 matching over 10 bases. V gave up 5 bases and J gave up 7 bases; unmatched junction bases: 11. Germline CDR1 MDHEN, CDR2 SYDVKM. This CDR3 has 15 amino acids. The CDR3 loop reads CASSDPSSGSQEQYF. The CDR3 DNA is TGTGCCAGCAGTGACCCGTCTAGCGGGAGTCAAGAGCAGTACTTC.

Turning to this clonotype: The CDR3 carries no conserved terminal phenylalanine or tryptophan, so it likely arises from a read error. The limits of the CDR3 on the DNA are not certain, so only TCRdb's listed CDR3 is given. The J gene is TRBJ1-4, the V gene TRBV5-1. From its first to its last residue, the CDR3 has 8 amino acids. The germline gives CDR1 SGHRS, CDR2 YFSETQ. The chain's CDR3 is CASSLEKI.

V and J are TRBV28 and TRBJ2-5; 7 bases are a match to TRBD2. The CDR3 has 18 residues. V was pared by 4 bases and J by 5 bases, with 19 bases of the junction left unmatched. Looked up from germline, CDR1 is MDHEN and CDR2 is SYDVKM. CDR3 amino acids: CASSSRLGTRGSGETQYF. The CDR3 DNA is TGTGCCAGCAGTTCGCGACTCGGGACGCGCGGGAGTGGGGAGACCCAGTACTTC.

The chain links TRBV12-3 or TRBV12-4 to TRBJ2-4, with 13 bases matching TRBD2. V was clipped by 6 bases and J by 7 bases; unmatched bases: 9. This CDR3 is built from 16 residues. CDR3 coding DNA: TGTGCCAGCAGCCCGGGACTAGCGGGAAGCTGGAACATTCAGTACTTC. Translated, it gives CASSPGLAGSWNIQYF.

This CDR3 is CASSVAGVEYEQYF. CDR3 coding DNA: TGCGCCAGCAGCGTGGCGGGAGTTGAGTACGAGCAGTACTTC. The chain recombines TRBV5-1 with TRBJ2-7; 7 nucleotides align to TRBD2. This CDR3 is 14 amino acids long. V trimming: 4 bases; J trimming: 4 bases; junction bases outside the gene matches: 8. CDR1 is SGHRS, CDR2 YFSETQ, per germline.

The chain uses TRBV4-2 and TRBJ2-7, with no clear D. The V end was cut by 4 bases, the J end by 2 bases, with 9 bases between. Germline CDR1 LGHNA, CDR2 YNFKEQ. This CDR3 has 13 residues. This chain's CDR3 is CASSPGGPYEQYF. CDR3 nucleotide sequence: TGTGCCAGCAGCCCCGGCGGCCCCTACGAGCAGTACTTC.

This clonotype was counted between two and nine times. This chain joins TRBV10-3 and TRBJ2-2; 13 bases fit TRBD2. The CDR3 has 15 amino acids. CDR1 is ENHRY, CDR2 SYGVKD, per germline. The V segment lost 11 bases and the J segment 0 bases; nucleotides outside the gene matches: 3. The CDR3 nucleotides are TGTGCCGTCGGGACTAGCGGGACGAACACCGGGGAGCTGTTTTTT. Protein: CAVGTSGTNTGELFF.

This clonotype showed up just a few times. This sequence joins TRBV5-1 and TRBJ1-1; D might be TRBD1 (5 bases). V dropped 0 bases and J dropped 4 bases, with 13 bases sitting between them. The CDR3 spans 15 residues. CDR1 and CDR2 from the germline V gene are SGHRS and YFSETQ. The CDR3 reads CASSLETRAGTEAFF. The CDR3 DNA is TGCGCCAGCAGCTTGGAAACCAGGGCGGGCACTGAAGCTTTCTTT.

This clonotype occurred a few times. The chain links TRBV7-2 to TRBJ2-1, with D hard to call. V was pared by 5 bases and J by 8 bases, with 19 bases between. The CDR3 runs 15 residues. The germline V gene encodes CDR1 SGHTA and CDR2 FQGNSA. The CDR3 coding sequence is TGTGCCAGCAGCCCGCCCCGGTTTGGGTCCTATGAGCAGTTCTTC. It is translated as CASSPPRFGSYEQFF. The whole variable domain, filled in from reference TRBV7-2 and TRBJ2-1, reads GAGVSQSPSNKVTEKGKDVELRCDPISGHTALYWYRQSLGQGLEFLIYFQGNSAPDKSGLPSDRFSAERTGGSVSTLTIQRTQQEDSAVYLCASSPPRFGSYEQFFGPGTRLTVL.

The J gene is TRBJ1-4, the V gene TRBV7-2; D not certain. Germline CDR1 SGHTA, CDR2 FQGNSA. The CDR3 runs to 14 residues. V lost 1 base to trimming and J lost 6 bases, with 9 bases between them. This CDR3 reads CASSLEVGDEKLFF. The CDR3 bases are TGTGCCAGCAGCTTAGAGGTGGGAGATGAAAAACTGTTTTTT.

This clonotype appeared a few times. The gene calls are TRBV12-3 or TRBV12-4 and TRBJ2-3, with no clear D. The CDR3 runs 14 residues. V dropped 6 bases and J dropped 0 bases, with 10 bases sitting between them. In DNA form, the CDR3 reads TGTGCCAGCAGCCTAACTATTAGCACAGATACGCAGTATTTT. Translated, it gives CASSLTISTDTQYF.

This clonotype showed up just a few times. The chain employs TRBV12-3 or TRBV12-4 and TRBJ1-6, with D maybe TRBD1 (5 bases). V was cut by 2 bases and J by 5 bases, with 7 bases left in between. This CDR3 is 14 amino acids long. The CDR3 nucleotides read TGTGCCAGCAGTTTACGGGGGAATAATTCACCCCTCCACTTT. It is translated as CASSLRGNNSPLHF.

The table lists this clonotype with a few counts. V usage is TRBV7-6 and J usage is TRBJ2-7; 8 nucleotides agree with TRBD1. With V trimmed by 5 bases and J by 1 base, 10 bases remained unmatched. The CDR3 length is 16 residues. Germline assignment: CDR1 SGHVS and CDR2 FNYEAQ. CDR3 in DNA: TGTGCCAGCAGCGCCTCAGGGGGCCCTGCTTCCTACGAGCAGTACTTC. Protein: CASSASGGPASYEQYF.

This chain joins TRBV28 and TRBJ2-1, with a possible D match to TRBD1 (6 bases). V lost 6 bases and J lost 2, with 26 bases in between. Per germline, CDR1 MDHEN and CDR2 SYDVKM. The CDR3 has 19 residues. The CDR3 coding sequence is TGTGCCAGCAGGCCCCCGTTCGGGACAAGTACTTTTGCCTACAATGAGCAGTTCTTC. This codes for CASRPPFGTSTFAYNEQFF.

This clonotype was counted a few times. The rearrangement links TRBV5-1 to TRBJ2-6, with 10 bases identical to TRBD1. After removal of 4 bases from V and 0 bases from J, the junction contained 7 bases not matched to a gene. Per germline, CDR1 SGHRS and CDR2 YFSETQ. This CDR3 has 18 amino acids. The CDR3 coding sequence is TGCGCCAGCAGCCCGAGACAGGGGGCTCCCTCTGGGGCCAACGTCCTGACTTTC. Residues: CASSPRQGAPSGANVLTF.

This clonotype was seen a few times. The chain is built from TRBV12-3 or TRBV12-4 and TRBJ2-3, with TRBD2 identical over 8 bases. This CDR3 comprises 15 residues. Trimming took 7 bases from V and 5 from J; bases not matched to a gene: 11. The CDR3 DNA reads as TGTGCCAGCACGTCACGGGAGGGCCGGGGAGATACGCAGTATTTT. It codes for CASTSREGRGDTQYF.

The J gene is TRBJ1-3, the V gene TRBV15; TRBD1 matches 7 bases. J was trimmed by 5 bases and V by 1 base; bases with no gene match: 5. The length of the CDR3 is 15 residues. CDR1 and CDR2 (germline): LNHNV, YYDKDF (reference sequence). The CDR3 nucleotides read TGTGCCACCAGCAGAGGGGAGGGGGCGAGAAACACCATATATTTT. Residues: CATSRGEGARNTIYF.

The gene calls are TRBV5-1 and TRBJ2-2; a possible D gene is TRBD1 (6 bases). Germline CDR1 SGHRS, CDR2 YFSETQ. V was trimmed by 5 bases and J by 3 bases, leaving 14 bases between them. The CDR3 covers 15 residues. DNA for the CDR3: TGCGCCAGCAGTTTTTGGGGGCTGGACACCGGGGAGCTGTTTTTT. It is translated as CASSFWGLDTGELFF. The complete variable domain, with remaining parts taken from reference TRBV5-1 and TRBJ2-2, reads KAGVTQTPRYLIKTRGQQVTLSCSPISGHRSVSWYQQTPGQGLQFLFEYFSETQRNKGNFPGRFSGRQFSNSRSEMNVSTLELGDSALYLCASSFWGLDTGELFFGEGSRLTVL.

In this sample, this clonotype turned up a few times. The chain couples TRBV29-1 to TRBJ2-1, with D perhaps matching TRBD2 (6 bases). The CDR3 length is 12 residues. Deletions cut 7 bases from V and 6 bases from J, with 13 bases between. Germline CDR1 and CDR2: SQVTM and ANQGSEA. The CDR3 loop reads CSGWDSPNEQFF. DNA for the CDR3: TGCAGCGGGTGGGACTCTCCCAATGAGCAGTTCTTC.

This sequence joins TRBV5-1 and TRBJ1-5; D unclear. V was shortened by 0 bases and J by 7 bases, with 11 bases between the two germline ends. This CDR3 is built from 14 residues. Per germline, CDR1 SGHRS and CDR2 YFSETQ. This CDR3 is CASSLDGERQPQHF. The CDR3 nucleotides read TGCGCCAGCAGCTTGGATGGGGAAAGGCAGCCCCAGCATTTT.

This clonotype showed up just a few times. This chain links TRBV5-5 with TRBJ2-7, with TRBD2 as a possible D gene (5 bases). This CDR3 is 14 amino acids long. Germline CDR1 and CDR2: SGHKS and YYEKEE (reference sequence). V shed 4 bases and J shed 0 bases, with 11 bases lying between them. CDR3 amino acids: CASSDRDHSYEQYF. The CDR3 nucleotides read TGTGCCAGCAGCGATCGGGATCACTCCTACGAGCAGTACTTC. The complete variable domain, with remaining parts taken from reference TRBV5-5 and TRBJ2-7, reads DAGVTQSPTHLIKTRGQQVTLRCSPISGHKSVSWYQQVLGQGPQFIFQYYEKEERGRGNFPDRFSARQFPNYSSELNVNALLLGDSALYLCASSDRDHSYEQYFGPGTRLTVT.

This clonotype was seen more than once but under ten times. The chain joins TRBV7-9 to TRBJ2-4; perhaps TRBD2 as D (6 bases). Per the germline V gene, CDR1 is SEHNR and CDR2 is FQNEAQ (reference sequence). Trimming left V 6 bases short and J 5 bases short, with 14 bases between. The CDR3 is 14 amino acids. CDR3 coding DNA: TGTGCCAGCAGTAGGGACGGGGGAGAAAACATTCAGTACTTC. Its translation: CASSRDGGENIQYF.

This clonotype occurred many times. The V and J genes are TRBV5-1 and TRBJ1-5; the D gene is possibly TRBD1 (6 bases). The CDR3 is 13 amino acids. V gave up 0 bases and J gave up 6 bases, with 7 bases separating them. Per the germline V gene, CDR1 is SGHRS and CDR2 is YFSETQ. This CDR3 is CASSLEGGQPQHF. The CDR3 DNA sequence: TGCGCCAGCAGCTTGGAAGGGGGTCAGCCCCAGCATTTT.

The chain couples TRBV18 to TRBJ2-1; 12 bases align to TRBD2. The CDR3 is made up of 19 amino acids. The J segment lost 5 bases and the V segment lost 6 bases, leaving 17 bases of the junction unmatched. From germline, CDR1 is KGHSH and CDR2 LQKENI. The CDR3 coding sequence is TGTGCCAGCTCCCCGATTTTCCGGCTAGCGGGAGGGCCTAACAATGAGCAGTTCTTC. This encodes CASSPIFRLAGGPNNEQFF.

The chain couples TRBV14 to TRBJ2-7; possible D gene TRBD1, 6 bases. There are 14 residues in the CDR3. Germline-derived CDR1 and CDR2 are SGHDN and FVKESK. V was trimmed by 4 bases and J by 3 bases, leaving 13 bases between them. CDR3 sequence: CASSLQGVVYEQYF. The CDR3 nucleotides read TGTGCCAGCAGCCTACAGGGAGTGGTCTACGAGCAGTACTTC.

The V and J genes are TRBV19 and TRBJ2-1, with 9 positions matching TRBD2. The V segment lost 1 base and the J segment 8 bases; nucleotides outside the gene matches: 15. Germline loops: CDR1 LNHDA, CDR2 SQIVND (reference sequence). The CDR3 spans 18 residues. The CDR3 coding sequence is TGTGCCAGTAGTATAGGAGTTCCTAGCGGGACGCGTCTCGATGAGCAGTTCTTC. Translating it yields CASSIGVPSGTRLDEQFF.

This chain links TRBV5-1 with TRBJ2-5; 9 bases agree with TRBD1. This CDR3 comprises 16 residues. Trimming at V came to 0 bases and at J to 2 bases, leaving 5 bases not matched to a gene. Germline V lookup: CDR1 SGHRS, CDR2 YFSETQ. This CDR3 reads CASSLVGQGRQETQYF. The CDR3 DNA is TGCGCCAGCAGCTTGGTGGGACAGGGCAGGCAAGAGACCCAGTACTTC.